This TCR beta chain was recorded in a study of CD8+ T cells in alopecia areata. Following RNA extraction, reverse transcription yielded cDNA that acted as the sequencing template. Here immunoSEQ multiplex PCR was the method, and the copy in TCRdb shows in-frame clones only, minus some. The sample carries about 34,000 clones, approximately 52% recorded once. V dropped 4 bases and J dropped 0; count of bases not matched to a gene: 8. The CDR3 runs 17 residues. Germline V gives CDR1 SQVTM, CDR2 ANQGSEA. Sequenced sample: NKG2D-high CD8+ T cells sorted from blood. This chain links TRBV29-1 with TRBJ2-7; 14 bases align to TRBD2. This receptor was identified in a human donor with alopecia areata. The chain's CDR3 is CSVGGTSGSPSSYEQYF. The CDR3 DNA reads TGCAGCGTTGGGGGGACTAGCGGGAGCCCCTCCTCCTACGAGCAGTACTTC.